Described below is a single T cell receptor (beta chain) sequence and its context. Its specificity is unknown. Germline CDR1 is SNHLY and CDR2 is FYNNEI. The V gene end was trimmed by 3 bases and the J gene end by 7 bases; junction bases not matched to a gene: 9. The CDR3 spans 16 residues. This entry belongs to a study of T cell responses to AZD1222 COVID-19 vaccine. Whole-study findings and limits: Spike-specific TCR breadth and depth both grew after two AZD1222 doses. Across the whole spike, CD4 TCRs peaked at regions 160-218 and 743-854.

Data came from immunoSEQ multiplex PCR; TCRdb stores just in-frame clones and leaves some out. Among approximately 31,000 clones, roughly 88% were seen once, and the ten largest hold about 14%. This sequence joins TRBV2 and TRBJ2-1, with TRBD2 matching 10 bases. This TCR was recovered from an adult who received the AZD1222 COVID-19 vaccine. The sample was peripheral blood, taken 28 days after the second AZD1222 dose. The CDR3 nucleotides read TGTGCCAGCAGTGATGACCTAGCGGGGGTTGTTAATGAGCAGTTCTTC. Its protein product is CASSDDLAGVVNEQFF.